This TCR beta chain stems from a study of Ad26.COV2.S vaccination and SARS-CoV-2 variants. Treatment: roughly 18 received Ad26.COV2.S at low or high dose, single or two shots; roughly five received placebo; per-sample allocation not given. Sampling was done on day 63 after the first vaccine or placebo injection. Notes on the study in general: Substantial post-vaccination breadth of spike-specific CD8+ and CD4+ T cell responses was reported. Whether participants received vaccine or placebo, their non-spike TCR breadth was similar.

As for this clone: No antigen is known for it.

Clones were read by immunoSEQ multiplex PCR, and TCRdb kept only the in-frame ones, dropping some. The table shows about 330,000 clones, with roughly nine tenths occurring only once. The germline CDR1 and CDR2 sequences are MNHEY and SVGEGT. V lost 5 bases and J lost 6; bases outside the gene matches: 4. This CDR3 spans 15 amino acids. This TCR came from a person between 18 and 65 years old who received the Ad26.COV2.S COVID-19 vaccine or a placebo. Sequencing used peripheral blood, obtained in a trial of Ad26.COV2.S vaccine versus placebo. This rearrangement joins TRBV6-2 or TRBV6-3 to TRBJ2-1; TRBD2 aligns across 13 bases. DNA for the CDR3: TGTGCCAGCAGTCTACTAGCGGGGGGGGTCAATGAGCAGTTCTTC. The encoded protein is CASSLLAGGVNEQFF.